This TCR beta chain was retrieved from a study of blood T cell repertoires in COVID-19. Overall study: Collection of acute and convalescent COVID-19 samples took place in the United States, Italy and Spain. Sample material is recorded as cDNA or gDNA derived from T cells, B-cell-depleted T cells, or PBMCs.

Trimming removed 2 bases at V and 5 bases at J, with 12 bases between. The germline V gene encodes CDR1 LGHDT and CDR2 YNNKEL (reference sequence). The CDR3 length is 14 residues. The method was immunoSEQ multiplex PCR; TCRdb's version includes in-frame clones alone and lacks a portion of them. The sample holds 200,000 to 250,000 clones, 80% seen once. This clone has a single count. The sequence was obtained from a woman aged 70-85 years with acute or convalescent COVID-19. Material for sequencing was peripheral blood. This chain joins TRBV3-1 (or the pseudogene TRBV3-2) and TRBJ1-2; D call uncertain. In DNA, the CDR3 is TGTGCCAGCAGCCAATCTGGCGGCCCATATGGCTACACCTTC. Translated: CASSQSGGPYGYTF.